This T cell receptor beta chain was identified during a study of cytomegalovirus exposure and HLA in healthy donors. Points from the study as a whole: In a later analysis, several top co-occurrence clusters appeared linked to parvovirus B19, influenza, CMV and Epstein-Barr virus. With high specificity and sensitivity, the classifier reportedly diagnosed cytomegalovirus status.

The CDR3 has 15 amino acids. From germline, CDR1 is MDHEN and CDR2 SYDVKM. V trimming: 4 bases; J trimming: 8 bases; junction bases outside the gene matches: 12. About this clone: The antigen is unknown.

PCR involved 60 Vbeta and 13 Jbeta primers. Repertoires were generated with immunoSEQ multiplex PCR, while TCRdb's copy carries only in-frame clones and drops some. The sample includes around 110,000 clones, 81% of them seen just once. This clonotype was sampled from a man aged 30 to 45 in good health and CMV-seronegative. The material sequenced was PBMCs. The rearrangement joins TRBV28 to TRBJ1-2; 8 bases match TRBD1. The CDR3 protein is CASSSLDRGGGGYTF. The CDR3 DNA follows: TGTGCCAGCAGTTCTCTTGACAGGGGTGGAGGCGGCTACACCTTC.